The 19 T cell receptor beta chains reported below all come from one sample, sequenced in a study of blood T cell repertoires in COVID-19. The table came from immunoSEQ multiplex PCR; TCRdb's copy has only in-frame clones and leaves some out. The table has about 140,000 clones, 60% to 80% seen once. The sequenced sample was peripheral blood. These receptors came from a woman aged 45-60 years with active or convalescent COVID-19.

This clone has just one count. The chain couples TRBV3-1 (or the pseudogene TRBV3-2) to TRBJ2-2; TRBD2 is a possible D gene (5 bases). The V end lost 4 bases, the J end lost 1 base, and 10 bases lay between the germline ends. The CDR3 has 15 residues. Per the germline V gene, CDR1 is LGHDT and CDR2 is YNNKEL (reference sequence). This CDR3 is CASSPSRGNTGELFF. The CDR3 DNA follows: TGTGCCAGCAGCCCCTCTCGGGGGAACACCGGGGAGCTGTTTTTT.

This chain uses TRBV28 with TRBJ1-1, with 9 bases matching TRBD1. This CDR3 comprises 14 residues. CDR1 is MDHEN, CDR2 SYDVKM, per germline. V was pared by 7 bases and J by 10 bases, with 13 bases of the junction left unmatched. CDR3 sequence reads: CASNANRGLGGAFF. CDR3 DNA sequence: TGTGCCAGCAATGCAAACAGGGGGCTTGGGGGAGCTTTCTTT.

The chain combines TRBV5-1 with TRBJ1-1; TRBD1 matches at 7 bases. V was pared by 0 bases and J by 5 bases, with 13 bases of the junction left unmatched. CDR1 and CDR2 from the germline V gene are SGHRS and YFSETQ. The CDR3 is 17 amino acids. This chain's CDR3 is CASSLASWGRGETEAFF. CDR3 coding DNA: TGCGCCAGCAGCTTGGCCTCGTGGGGCAGGGGGGAAACTGAAGCTTTCTTT. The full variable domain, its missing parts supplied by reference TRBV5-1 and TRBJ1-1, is KAGVTQTPRYLIKTRGQQVTLSCSPISGHRSVSWYQQTPGQGLQFLFEYFSETQRNKGNFPGRFSGRQFSNSRSEMNVSTLELGDSALYLCASSLASWGRGETEAFFGQGTRLTVV.

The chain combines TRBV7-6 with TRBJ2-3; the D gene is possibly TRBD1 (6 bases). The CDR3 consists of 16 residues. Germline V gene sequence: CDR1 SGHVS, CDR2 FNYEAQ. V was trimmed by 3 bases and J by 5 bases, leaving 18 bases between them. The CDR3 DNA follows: TGTGCCAGCAGCTTGACCGCAGGGGCAAGGGGAGATACGCAGTATTTT. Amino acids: CASSLTAGARGDTQYF.

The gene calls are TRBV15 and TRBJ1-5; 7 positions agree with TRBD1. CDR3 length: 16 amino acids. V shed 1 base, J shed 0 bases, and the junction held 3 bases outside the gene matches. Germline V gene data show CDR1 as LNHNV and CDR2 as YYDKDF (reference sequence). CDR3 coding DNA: TGTGCCACCAGCAGAGGACAGGGTTATAGCAATCAGCCCCAGCATTTT. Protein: CATSRGQGYSNQPQHF.

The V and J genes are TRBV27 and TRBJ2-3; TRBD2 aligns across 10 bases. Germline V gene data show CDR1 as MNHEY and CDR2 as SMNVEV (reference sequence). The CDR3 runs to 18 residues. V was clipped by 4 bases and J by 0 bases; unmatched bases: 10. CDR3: CASSSASGGVVSTDTQYF. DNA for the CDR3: TGTGCCAGCAGTTCGGCTAGCGGGGGTGTGGTTAGCACAGATACGCAGTATTTT.

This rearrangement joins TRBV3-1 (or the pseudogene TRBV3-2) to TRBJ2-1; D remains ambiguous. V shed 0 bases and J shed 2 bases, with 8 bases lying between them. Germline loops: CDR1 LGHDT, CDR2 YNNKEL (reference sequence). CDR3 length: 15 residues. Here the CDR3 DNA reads TGTGCCAGCAGCCAAGATAGCCTCGCCTACAATGAGCAGTTCTTC. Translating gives CASSQDSLAYNEQFF.

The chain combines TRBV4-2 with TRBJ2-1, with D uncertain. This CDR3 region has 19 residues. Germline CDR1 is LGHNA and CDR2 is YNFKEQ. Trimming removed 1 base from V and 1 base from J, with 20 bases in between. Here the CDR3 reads CASSQAATSGSYSYNEQFF. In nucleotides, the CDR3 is TGTGCCAGCAGCCAAGCAGCCACTTCAGGATCCTATTCCTACAATGAGCAGTTCTTC.

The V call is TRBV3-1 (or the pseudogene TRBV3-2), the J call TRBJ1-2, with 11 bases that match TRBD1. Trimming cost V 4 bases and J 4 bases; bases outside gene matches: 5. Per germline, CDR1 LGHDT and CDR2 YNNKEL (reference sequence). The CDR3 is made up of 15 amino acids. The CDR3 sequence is CASSRTGGKGYGYTF. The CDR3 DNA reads TGTGCCAGCAGCCGGACAGGGGGCAAGGGCTATGGCTACACCTTC.

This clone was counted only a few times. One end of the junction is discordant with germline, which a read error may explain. CDR3 nucleotide sequence: TGTGCTAGCAGCTCCAGACAGGAGACTGAAGCTTTCTTT. Its translation: CASSSRQETEAFF. The chain is built from TRBV7-7 and TRBJ1-1; maybe TRBD1 (6 bases). Germline lookup yields CDR1 SSHAT and CDR2 FNYEAQ (reference sequence). The CDR3 sequence is 13 residues long.

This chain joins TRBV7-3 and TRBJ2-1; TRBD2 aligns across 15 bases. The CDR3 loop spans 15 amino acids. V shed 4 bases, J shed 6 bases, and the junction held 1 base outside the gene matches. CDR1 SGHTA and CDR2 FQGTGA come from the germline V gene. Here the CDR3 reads CASSSGLAGGNEQFF. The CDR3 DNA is TGTGCCAGCAGCTCGGGACTAGCGGGGGGCAATGAGCAGTTCTTC.

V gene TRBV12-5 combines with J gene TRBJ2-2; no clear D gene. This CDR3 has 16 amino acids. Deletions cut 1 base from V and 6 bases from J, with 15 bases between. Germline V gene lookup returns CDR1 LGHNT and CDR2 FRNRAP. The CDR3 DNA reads TGTGCTAGTGGTTTGGCCGAAGTCACACGGGCCGGGGAGCTGTTTTTT. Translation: CASGLAEVTRAGELFF.

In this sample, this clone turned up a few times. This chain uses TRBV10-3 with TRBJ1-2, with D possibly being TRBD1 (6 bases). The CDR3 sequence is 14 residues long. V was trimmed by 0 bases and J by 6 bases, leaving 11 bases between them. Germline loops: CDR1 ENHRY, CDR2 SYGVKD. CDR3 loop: CAISESNRVHGYTF. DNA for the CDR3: TGTGCCATCAGTGAGTCTAACAGGGTCCATGGCTACACCTTC.

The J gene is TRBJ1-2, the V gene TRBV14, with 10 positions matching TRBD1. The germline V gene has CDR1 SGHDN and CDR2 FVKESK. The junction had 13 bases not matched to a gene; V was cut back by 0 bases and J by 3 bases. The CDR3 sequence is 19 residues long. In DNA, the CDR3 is TGTGCCAGCAGCCAAGATGTTGGACAGGGGGTCCCCAAGGACTATGGCTACACCTTC. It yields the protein CASSQDVGQGVPKDYGYTF.

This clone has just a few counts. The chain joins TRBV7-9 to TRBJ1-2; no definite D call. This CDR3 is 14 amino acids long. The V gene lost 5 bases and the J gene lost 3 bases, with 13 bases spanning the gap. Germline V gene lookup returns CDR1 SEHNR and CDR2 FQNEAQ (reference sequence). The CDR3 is CASSPPWADYGYTF. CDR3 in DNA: TGTGCCAGCAGCCCCCCGTGGGCCGACTATGGCTACACCTTC.

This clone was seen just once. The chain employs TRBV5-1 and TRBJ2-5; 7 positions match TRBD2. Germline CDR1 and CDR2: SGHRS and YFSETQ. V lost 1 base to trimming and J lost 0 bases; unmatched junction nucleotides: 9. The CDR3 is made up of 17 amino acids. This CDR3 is CASSLRPAGDHQETQYF. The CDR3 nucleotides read TGCGCCAGCAGCTTGCGGCCGGCGGGAGATCACCAAGAGACCCAGTACTTC.

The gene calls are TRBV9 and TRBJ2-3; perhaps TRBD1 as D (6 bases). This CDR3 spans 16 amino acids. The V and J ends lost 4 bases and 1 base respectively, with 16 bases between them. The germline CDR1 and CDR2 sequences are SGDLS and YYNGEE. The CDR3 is CASSPNQGQGTDTQYF. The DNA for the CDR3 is TGTGCCAGCAGCCCAAATCAGGGACAAGGCACAGATACGCAGTATTTT. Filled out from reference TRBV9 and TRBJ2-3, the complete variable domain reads DSGVTQTPKHLITATGQRVTLRCSPRSGDLSVYWYQQSLDQGLQFLIQYYNGEERAKGNILERFSAQQFPDLHSELNLSSLELGDSALYFCASSPNQGQGTDTQYFGPGTRLTVL.

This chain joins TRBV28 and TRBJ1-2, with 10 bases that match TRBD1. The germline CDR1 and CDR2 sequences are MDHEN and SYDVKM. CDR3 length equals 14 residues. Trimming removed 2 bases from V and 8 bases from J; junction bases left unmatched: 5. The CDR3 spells CASSLGTGVGGYTF. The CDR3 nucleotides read TGTGCCAGCAGTTTAGGGACAGGGGTCGGCGGCTACACCTTC.

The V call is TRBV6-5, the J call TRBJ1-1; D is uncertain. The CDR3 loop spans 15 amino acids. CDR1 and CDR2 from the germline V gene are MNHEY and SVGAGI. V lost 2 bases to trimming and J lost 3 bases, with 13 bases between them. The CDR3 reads CASSYAGRMDTEAFF. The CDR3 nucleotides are TGTGCCAGCAGTTACGCGGGGAGGATGGACACTGAAGCTTTCTTT.